This T cell receptor beta chain was recorded in a study of blood T cell repertoires in COVID-19. Looking at the study overall: T cells, B-cell-depleted T cells, or PBMCs provided the cDNA or gDNA that served as material.

CDR1 SEHNR and CDR2 FQNEAQ come from the germline V gene (reference sequence). The CDR3 length is 13 residues. V shed 7 bases, J shed 3 bases, and the junction held 3 bases outside the gene matches. Membership in each cohort depended on participant-reported clinical history. In the original processing: Reference gene primer amplification gave estimated nucleated cell counts. Some clones are missing from TCRdb's copy, which holds only in-frame ones; the method was immunoSEQ multiplex PCR. Clone size and V and J calls were adopted from that table, with D and trimming inferred from the DNA. The sample consists of about 330,000 clones, 80% to 95% of them appearing once.

This chain uses TRBV7-9 with TRBJ2-7, with 10 bases aligning to TRBD2. The sequenced sample was PBMCs or T cells enriched from blood (not recorded which). The receptor comes from a woman in her twenties or thirties who had recovered from COVID-19. The CDR3 sequence: CASKASGSYEQYF. Written as DNA, the CDR3 is TGTGCCAGCAAGGCTAGCGGGAGCTACGAGCAGTACTTC.